Following are 32 T cell receptor beta chains from one sample sequenced in a study of T-cell memory formation after mild COVID-19. TCRdb ran MiXCR on the 5' RACE reads and lists one entry per CDR3 protein. The sample lists just over 400,000 distinct CDR3 sequences; under 25% were seen once. Sequencing input: PBMCs or a T cell subset sorted from them (not recorded which). Receptor source: an adult woman who had mild COVID-19 (a few samples of this study predate the infection). Cell type and time point are not known.

The gene calls are TRBV24-1 and TRBJ2-1; 7 nucleotides align to TRBD1. Germline V lookup: CDR1 KGHDR, CDR2 SFDVKD. This CDR3 is built from 14 residues. The V segment lost 7 bases and the J segment 7 bases; nucleotides outside the gene matches: 9. The CDR3 loop reads CATSPRGTANEQFF. The CDR3, as DNA: TGTGCCACCAGCCCAAGGGGGACAGCAAATGAGCAGTTCTTC.

V gene TRBV7-6 combines with J gene TRBJ2-7, with 11 bases matching TRBD1. The CDR3 runs 17 residues. Per germline, CDR1 SGHVS and CDR2 FNYEAQ. V shed 2 bases and J 0 bases; nucleotides not matched to a gene: 6. The CDR3 reads CASSLRTGGGSSYEQYF. As DNA, the CDR3 is TGTGCCAGCAGCTTACGGACAGGGGGCGGCAGCTCCTACGAGCAGTACTTC.

This clonotype was found a few times. J is TRBJ2-7 and V is TRBV5-5; 11 bases are a match to TRBD1. V shed 0 bases and J 5 bases; nucleotides not matched to a gene: 7. Germline CDR1 SGHKS, CDR2 YYEKEE (reference sequence). The CDR3 runs to 16 residues. The CDR3 here is CASSLGPGQGGHEQYF. CDR3 nucleotide sequence: TGTGCCAGCAGCTTGGGACCGGGACAGGGGGGCCACGAGCAGTACTTC.

V usage is TRBV6-5 and J usage is TRBJ1-1; D uncertain. The CDR3 loop spans 12 amino acids. The germline CDR1 and CDR2 sequences are MNHEY and SVGAGI. V was cut by 5 bases and J by 5 bases, with 9 bases left in between. The CDR3 region has the DNA TGTGCCAGCAGTCCCGACTTGACTGAAGCTTTCTTT. Encoded protein: CASSPDLTEAFF.

The chain links TRBV14 to TRBJ1-6; no reliable D call. Germline V gene sequence: CDR1 SGHDN, CDR2 FVKESK. The CDR3 sequence is 13 residues long. Trimming pared 0 bases from V and 15 bases from J, leaving 12 bases between. The chain's CDR3 is CASSQELRTNLHF. The CDR3 region has the DNA TGTGCCAGCAGCCAAGAGTTACGAACCAACCTCCACTTT.

J is TRBJ1-6 and V is TRBV3-1, with TRBD1 matching 8 bases. V was clipped by 2 bases and J by 9 bases; unmatched bases: 18. The CDR3 is made up of 19 amino acids. CDR1 and CDR2 (germline): LGHDT, YNNKEL (reference sequence). DNA for the CDR3: TGTGCCAGCAGCCAATTAGGGGACTTCACGGGACAGGAGAGTTCACCCCTCCACTTT. It translates to CASSQLGDFTGQESSPLHF.

This clonotype was counted a few times. J is TRBJ2-1 and V is TRBV12-3 or TRBV12-4, with D possibly matching TRBD2 (6 bases). The CDR3 sequence is 15 residues long. The V end was cut by 3 bases, the J end by 1 base, with 10 bases between. CDR3 DNA: TGTGCCAGCAGTTTCGTGGCGGGGTCCTACAATGAGCAGTTCTTC. Translated, it gives CASSFVAGSYNEQFF.

This clonotype appeared many times. This chain joins TRBV29-1 and TRBJ2-5, with 7 bases identical to TRBD1. From germline, CDR1 is SQVTM and CDR2 ANQGSEA. V dropped 7 bases and J dropped 1; count of bases not matched to a gene: 9. CDR3 length: 14 amino acids. CDR3 sequence: CSGRLRGPQETQYF. CDR3 nucleotides: TGCAGCGGAAGACTTAGGGGGCCCCAAGAGACCCAGTACTTC.

V is TRBV29-1 and J is TRBJ2-2, with unresolved D. Trimming pared 2 bases from V and 2 bases from J, leaving 6 bases between. CDR1 and CDR2 from the germline V gene are SQVTM and ANQGSEA. This CDR3 spans 13 amino acids. The CDR3 loop reads CSVESQNTGELFF. CDR3 coding DNA: TGCAGCGTTGAAAGTCAAAACACCGGGGAGCTGTTTTTT.

This clonotype has just a few counts. V gene TRBV7-2 combines with J gene TRBJ2-5; no reliable D call. Trimming took off 0 bases at V and 4 bases at J, with 6 bases between the two ends. This CDR3 has 13 residues. The germline CDR1 and CDR2 sequences are SGHTA and FQGNSA. CDR3 residues: CASSLALGETQYF. The DNA of the CDR3 is TGTGCCAGCAGCTTAGCTTTGGGAGAGACCCAGTACTTC.

The V gene is TRBV27, the J gene TRBJ1-5, with 8 bases identical to TRBD1. J gave up 4 bases and V 4 bases, and 9 bases lay outside the gene matches. Germline V gene data show CDR1 as MNHEY and CDR2 as SMNVEV (reference sequence). The CDR3 is 16 amino acids. The CDR3 spells CASSSWTGTRNQPQHF. DNA of the CDR3: TGTGCCAGCAGTTCCTGGACAGGGACGAGAAATCAGCCCCAGCATTTT.

This clonotype was counted between two and nine times. The rearrangement uses TRBV9 and TRBJ2-5, with a weak D call TRBD1 (6 bases). Trimming stripped 0 bases from V and 4 bases from J, with 10 bases between. The CDR3 is made up of 14 amino acids. CDR1 and CDR2 (germline): SGDLS, YYNGEE. As DNA, the CDR3 is TGTGCCAGCAGCGTAGATGGACAGACAGAGACCCAGTACTTC. Translated, it gives CASSVDGQTETQYF.

The genes are TRBV18 and TRBJ2-1; 7 bases are shared with TRBD2. After removal of 0 bases from V and 4 bases from J, the junction contained 6 bases not matched to a gene. This CDR3 is 16 amino acids long. Per the germline V gene, CDR1 is KGHSH and CDR2 is LQKENI. The CDR3: CASSPPHLADYNEQFF. The CDR3 bases are TGTGCCAGCTCACCACCGCACCTAGCGGATTACAATGAGCAGTTCTTC.

The chain joins TRBV11-3 to TRBJ1-1; D ambiguous. CDR3 length: 15 residues. Trimming pared 0 bases from V and 1 base from J, leaving 9 bases between. Per the germline V gene, CDR1 is SGHNT and CDR2 is YENEEA. Here the CDR3 reads CASSLDKSTNTEAFF. The CDR3 DNA reads TGTGCCAGCAGCTTAGATAAGTCAACGAACACTGAAGCTTTCTTT.

This clonotype turned up a few times. The chain has TRBV7-3 and TRBJ2-2, with D possibly matching TRBD2 (6 bases). V shed 6 bases and J shed 1 base, with 12 bases lying between them. Per germline, CDR1 SGHTA and CDR2 FQGTGA. The CDR3 loop spans 15 amino acids. For the CDR3, the DNA is TGTGCCAGCAGAAGGGGCGGGGTGAACACCGGGGAGCTGTTTTTT. Translating gives CASRRGGVNTGELFF.

The CDR3 spells CSARDLTGGYNEQFF. CDR3 nucleotides: TGCAGTGCTAGAGATCTTACGGGAGGGTACAATGAGCAGTTCTTC. The V and J genes are TRBV20-1 and TRBJ2-1; 8 bases map to TRBD2. The length of the CDR3 is 15 residues. Germline V gene sequence: CDR1 DFQATT, CDR2 SNEGSKA (reference sequence). The V segment lost 0 bases and the J segment 4 bases; nucleotides outside the gene matches: 5.

The chain carries TRBV18 and TRBJ1-2; D is perhaps TRBD1 (6 bases). V was clipped by 4 bases and J by 9 bases, with 18 bases between them. This CDR3 contains 14 residues. CDR1 is KGHSH and CDR2 is LQKENI in the germline V gene. The CDR3 DNA reads TGTGCCAGCTCACTTCAGGGGACGATCCCCAGCTACACCTTC. This codes for CASSLQGTIPSYTF.

This clonotype was picked up a small number of times. This chain links TRBV29-1 with TRBJ2-7; 11 positions agree with TRBD1. CDR1 and CDR2 (germline): SQVTM, ANQGSEA. The junction had 10 bases not matched to a gene; V was cut back by 1 base and J by 5 bases. The CDR3 length is 16 residues. CDR3 coding DNA: TGCAGCGTTGAAGGAACCGGGACAGGGGGTATCGACGAGCAGTACTTC. Translated: CSVEGTGTGGIDEQYF.

This clonotype has only a few counts. CDR3 in amino acids: CASSLGNWENTEAFF. In nucleotides, the CDR3 is TGCGCCAGCAGCTTGGGCAACTGGGAGAACACTGAAGCTTTCTTT. The rearrangement joins TRBV5-1 to TRBJ1-1; D is unclear. The CDR3 is 15 amino acids. V lost 0 bases, J lost 1 base, and 10 bases lay in between. In germline, CDR1 is SGHRS, CDR2 YFSETQ. Together with reference TRBV5-1 and TRBJ1-1, the CDR3 gives the full variable domain: KAGVTQTPRYLIKTRGQQVTLSCSPISGHRSVSWYQQTPGQGLQFLFEYFSETQRNKGNFPGRFSGRQFSNSRSEMNVSTLELGDSALYLCASSLGNWENTEAFFGQGTRLTVV.

This clonotype was observed a few times. The chain recombines TRBV29-1 with TRBJ2-7, with D uncertain. V was shortened by 3 bases and J by 1 base, with 16 bases between the two germline ends. Germline V gene sequence: CDR1 SQVTM, CDR2 ANQGSEA. This CDR3 has 15 amino acids. The chain's CDR3 is CSVESGSRVSYEQYF. CDR3 nucleotide sequence: TGCAGCGTTGAGTCTGGCAGCCGAGTTTCCTACGAGCAGTACTTC.

This clonotype was observed a handful of times. The V call is TRBV12-3 or TRBV12-4, the J call TRBJ1-1, with a tentative D call TRBD1 (6 bases). The germline V and J ends were trimmed by 5 bases and 0 bases, with 16 bases remaining between them. This CDR3 region has 16 residues. Here the CDR3 reads CASSGGGARLNTEAFF. As DNA, the CDR3 is TGTGCCAGCAGTGGCGGGGGGGCCCGTCTGAACACTGAAGCTTTCTTT.

This clonotype was seen repeatedly, ten times or more. The chain carries TRBV7-2 and TRBJ2-1; possible D gene TRBD1, 7 bases. Trimming removed 7 bases from V and 4 bases from J, with 17 bases in between. CDR1 and CDR2 (germline): SGHTA, FQGNSA. This CDR3 has 15 residues. CDR3 region: CASTYGGGGYNEQFF. CDR3 nucleotide sequence: TGTGCCAGCACCTACGGAGGGGGCGGGTACAATGAGCAGTTCTTC. Supplemented by reference TRBV7-2 and TRBJ2-1, the full variable domain reads GAGVSQSPSNKVTEKGKDVELRCDPISGHTALYWYRQSLGQGLEFLIYFQGNSAPDKSGLPSDRFSAERTGGSVSTLTIQRTQQEDSAVYLCASTYGGGGYNEQFFGPGTRLTVL.

CDR3 region: CSVEVAGTGGYEQYF. The CDR3, as DNA: TGCAGCGTTGAAGTGGCTGGGACAGGGGGATACGAGCAGTACTTC. V usage is TRBV29-1 and J usage is TRBJ2-7; TRBD1 matches 11 bases. This CDR3 is built from 15 residues. Germline values: CDR1 SQVTM, CDR2 ANQGSEA. J lost 4 bases, V lost 1 base, and 6 bases had no gene match.

This chain connects TRBV3-1 to TRBJ1-1; unclear D gene. The CDR3 runs to 13 residues. Germline V CDR1 and CDR2: LGHDT, YNNKEL (reference sequence). Deletions cut 3 bases from V and 5 bases from J, with 10 bases between. CDR3 DNA sequence: TGTGCCAGCAGCCAGCAGATTACAACTGAAGCTTTCTTT. As protein: CASSQQITTEAFF.

This clonotype was observed a handful of times. V is TRBV29-1 and J is TRBJ2-7; D is tentatively TRBD1 or TRBD2 (5 bases each). The germline V gene has CDR1 SQVTM and CDR2 ANQGSEA. The V gene lost 7 bases and the J gene lost 3 bases, with 13 bases spanning the gap. The CDR3 spans 12 residues. The CDR3 is CSGGRNHYEQYF. Written as DNA, the CDR3 is TGCAGCGGGGGACGTAATCACTACGAGCAGTACTTC.

In this sample, this clonotype turned up a few times. The rearrangement joins TRBV5-1 to TRBJ2-7, with a possible D match to TRBD2 (7 bases). V was shortened by 4 bases and J by 2 bases, with 19 bases between the two germline ends. This CDR3 is built from 16 residues. CDR1 and CDR2 (germline): SGHRS, YFSETQ. The CDR3 nucleotides read TGCGCCAGCAGCCCATGGGGGGGGGCAGAAACCTACGAGCAGTACTTC. Its translation: CASSPWGGAETYEQYF.

This rearrangement joins TRBV6-5 to TRBJ2-3; D ambiguous. The CDR3 is 17 amino acids. Trimming stripped 6 bases from V and 2 bases from J, with 21 bases between. Germline V gives CDR1 MNHEY, CDR2 SVGAGI. The CDR3 bases are TGTGCCAGCAGCCCCTTTAGTAATAAGGTTTTCACAGATACGCAGTATTTT. Amino acid sequence: CASSPFSNKVFTDTQYF.

A few counts support this clonotype. The rearrangement uses TRBV29-1 and TRBJ1-4; D is undetermined. The CDR3 is 14 amino acids. With 6 bases removed from V and 0 bases from J, the gap between germline ends came to 11 bases. Germline loops: CDR1 SQVTM, CDR2 ANQGSEA. The CDR3 sequence is CSVLDVSTNEKLFF. The CDR3 DNA sequence: TGCAGCGTATTGGACGTATCAACTAATGAAAAACTGTTTTTT.

This clonotype was detected only a few times. The rearrangement links TRBV7-9 to TRBJ1-2, with 8 bases matching TRBD1. The CDR3 length is 15 residues. CDR1 and CDR2 (germline): SEHNR, FQNEAQ (reference sequence). V shed 5 bases, J shed 12 bases, and the junction held 17 bases outside the gene matches. CDR3 sequence reads: CASSTWTGTGRIDTF. CDR3 DNA: TGTGCCAGCAGCACCTGGACCGGGACAGGACGAATTGACACCTTC. The full variable domain, with the rest looked up from reference TRBV7-9 and TRBJ1-2, is DTGVSQNPRHKITKRGQNVTFRCDPISEHNRLYWYRQTLGQGPEFLTYFQNEAQLEKSRLLSDRFSAERPKGSFSTLEIQRTEQGDSAMYLCASSTWTGTGRIDTFGSGTRLTVV.

This clonotype was detected a few times. This chain uses TRBV4-1 with TRBJ2-7; TRBD1 or TRBD2 may be the D gene (5 bases each). Germline CDR1 is MGHRA and CDR2 is YSYEKL. Trimming stripped 3 bases from V and 1 base from J, with 16 bases between. The CDR3 spans 16 residues. The CDR3 DNA follows: TGCGCCAGCAGCCATCGCACCGGGACCGAGTCCTACGAGCAGTACTTC. Its protein product is CASSHRTGTESYEQYF.

This clonotype was counted only a few times. The rearrangement joins TRBV29-1 to TRBJ2-1, with 9 bases aligning to TRBD1. The V gene end was trimmed by 7 bases and the J gene end by 6 bases; junction bases not matched to a gene: 10. Germline lookup yields CDR1 SQVTM and CDR2 ANQGSEA. The length of the CDR3 is 14 residues. The CDR3 nucleotides are TGCAGCGCCGCAGGGGACAGGGAAGGCAATGAGCAGTTCTTC. Amino acid sequence: CSAAGDREGNEQFF.

This chain uses TRBV9 with TRBJ2-1; maybe TRBD2 (6 bases). The V end was cut by 3 bases, the J end by 2 bases, with 12 bases between. The germline V gene encodes CDR1 SGDLS and CDR2 YYNGEE. This CDR3 comprises 15 residues. CDR3: CASSAEGQPYNEQFF. The CDR3 nucleotides read TGTGCCAGCAGCGCGGAGGGGCAACCCTACAATGAGCAGTTCTTC.